This T cell receptor beta chain comes out of a study of T-cell reconstitution after alpha-beta-depleted transplantation in children. Findings of the study overall: T-cell numbers and diversity one year post-transplant derived largely from freshly generated T cells.

A remark on this clonotype: Its antigen is still unknown.

During its preparation, the TCRbeta library received unique molecular identifiers. TCRdb recomputed calls from the PCR reads with MiXCR, one row per CDR3 protein. The sample includes around 490,000 distinct CDR3 sequences, approximately 10% of them seen just once. This CDR3 comprises 16 residues. CDR1 and CDR2 (germline): MNHNS, SASEGT. The ends lost 6 bases at V and 4 bases at J; junction bases unmatched: 5. V and J are TRBV6-1 and TRBJ2-5; 16 bases line up with TRBD2. This receptor was obtained from a female patient between 2 and 15 years old who had a stem cell transplant for aplastic anemia, so the T cells may come from the graft donor. Sequencing used PBMCs, mostly from graft donor cells, obtained 180 days after TCRalphabeta/CD19-depleted stem cell transplant. CDR3: CASSPGTSGRGETQYF. Written as DNA, the CDR3 is TGTGCCAGCAGCCCCGGGACTAGCGGGAGGGGAGAGACCCAGTACTTC.